This is a list of T cell receptor beta chains from one sample in a study of blood T cell repertoires in COVID-19. Some clones are missing from TCRdb's copy, which holds only in-frame ones; the method was immunoSEQ multiplex PCR. The top ten clones hold about 30% of a sample with about 110,000 clones, 80% to 90% of them seen once. The sequenced material came from peripheral blood. These receptor sequences come from a woman over 75 with acute or convalescent COVID-19. Each CDR3 is given with its conserved first and last residue. The D gene is left open where the match is weak. The listing skips clone size in some rows; elsewhere it reads once, few, many or a size class.

D gene	clone size	V gene	J gene	CDR3 protein	CDR3 DNA
NA	NA	TRBV5-5	TRBJ1-2	CASSLSPGFSRYTF	TGTGCCAGCAGCTTGTCACCAGGGTTTTCTCGCTACACCTTC
NA	NA	TRBV5-1	TRBJ1-2	CASSSSTGNYGYTF	TGCGCCAGCAGTTCGTCTACAGGGAACTATGGCTACACCTTC
TRBD1	NA	TRBV19	TRBJ1-1	CASSMGTGHTEAFF	TGTGCCAGTAGTATGGGGACAGGGCACACTGAAGCTTTCTTT
TRBD1	NA	TRBV27	TRBJ2-7	CASSPTGPRYEQYF	TGTGCCAGCAGCCCGACAGGGCCCCGCTACGAGCAGTACTTC
NA	NA	TRBV18	TRBJ1-3	CASSPPQDSGNTIYF	TGTGCCAGCTCACCACCACAGGACTCTGGAAACACCATATATTTT
TRBD1	NA	TRBV28	TRBJ1-4	CASSGAAGQLKLFF	TGTGCCAGCAGTGGAGCTGCGGGACAGCTAAAACTGTTTTTT
TRBD1	NA	TRBV5-1	TRBJ1-2	CASSWTGEYGYTF	TGCGCCAGCAGCTGGACAGGGGAATATGGCTACACCTTC
NA	NA	TRBV21-1	TRBJ2-6	CASSKGGTGGGGANVLTF	TGTGCCAGCAGCAAAGGCGGGACAGGGGGCGGTGGGGCCAACGTCCTGACTTTC
TRBD1	NA	TRBV29-1	TRBJ1-1	CSVEGLDRRAEAFF	TGCAGCGTTGAAGGACTGGACAGGAGGGCTGAAGCTTTCTTT
NA	NA	TRBV2	TRBJ1-1	CASSEQTGWDEAFF	TGTGCCAGCAGTGAACAGACAGGATGGGATGAAGCTTTCTTT
TRBD2	NA	TRBV27	TRBJ2-3	CASSSGLASNTQYF	TGTGCCAGCAGTTCGGGACTAGCGAGCAATACGCAGTATTTT
NA	NA	TRBV30	TRBJ1-5	CAWSVRAAIRPQHF	TGTGCCTGGAGTGTGAGGGCAGCCATCAGGCCCCAGCATTTT
NA	NA	TRBV7-9	TRBJ2-3	CASSIRQTTDTQYF	TGTGCCAGCAGCATAAGACAGACCACAGATACGCAGTATTTT
NA	NA	TRBV21-1	TRBJ2-3	CASSKRRLAGGRASTDTQYF	TGTGCCAGCAGCAAAAGGAGACTAGCGGGGGGGCGTGCTAGCACAGATACGCAGTATTTT
NA	NA	TRBV29-1	TRBJ2-3	CSVDQGTDTQYF	TGCAGCGTCGACCAGGGCACAGATACGCAGTATTTT
TRBD1	NA	TRBV15	TRBJ1-2	CATSRVAGGNGYTF	TGTGCCACCAGCAGAGTCGCAGGGGGCAATGGCTACACCTTC
TRBD1	NA	TRBV18	TRBJ2-1	CASSPETGSRWHNEQFF	TGTGCCAGCTCACCAGAGACAGGGTCGAGATGGCACAATGAGCAGTTCTTC
NA	NA	TRBV5-6	TRBJ2-7	CASSPDTEGFREQYF	TGTGCCAGCAGCCCGGATACCGAGGGTTTTCGGGAGCAGTACTTC
TRBD1	NA	TRBV10-3	TRBJ2-7	CAISDPDRGSYEQYF	TGTGCCATCAGTGATCCGGACAGGGGTTCCTACGAGCAGTACTTC
TRBD1	NA	TRBV6-5	TRBJ2-5	CASSYSDRDQETQYF	TGTGCCAGCAGTTACTCGGACAGGGACCAAGAGACCCAGTACTTC
TRBD2	NA	TRBV7-9	TRBJ2-1	CASSPGGGLYNEQFF	TGTGCCAGCAGCCCCGGCGGGGGTCTGTACAATGAGCAGTTCTTC
TRBD1	NA	TRBV4-3	TRBJ2-3	CASSPFESGQEPDTQYF	TGCGCCAGCAGCCCATTCGAGTCGGGACAGGAACCAGATACGCAGTATTTT
NA	NA	TRBV7-9	TRBJ2-3	CASSIGTSTDTQYF	TGTGCCAGCAGCATCGGGACTAGCACAGATACGCAGTATTTT
NA	NA	TRBV11-2	TRBJ2-1	CASSFFSGTYNEQFF	TGTGCCAGCAGCTTTTTCTCAGGGACCTACAATGAGCAGTTCTTC
NA	NA	TRBV4-1	TRBJ2-1	CASSQESVSEQFF	TGCGCCAGCAGCCAAGAGTCAGTCAGTGAGCAGTTCTTC
NA	NA	TRBV7-2	TRBJ2-7	CASSSQGGEQYF	TGTGCCAGCAGCTCCCAGGGTGGCGAGCAGTACTTC
NA	NA	TRBV24-1	TRBJ2-5	CATSDPQGTRGETQYF	TGTGCCACCAGTGATCCACAGGGAACACGGGGAGAGACCCAGTACTTC
TRBD1	NA	TRBV5-1	TRBJ1-1	CASSLARGTGGAEAFF	TGCGCCAGCAGCTTGGCTAGGGGGACAGGGGGAGCTGAAGCTTTCTTT
NA	few	TRBV5-4	TRBJ1-6	CASSFGGGHSPLHF	TGTGCCAGCAGCTTTGGGGGAGGGCATTCACCCCTCCACTTT
NA	NA	TRBV10-3	TRBJ2-5	CAILGGESGETQYF	TGTGCCATTCTAGGCGGGGAGAGCGGGGAGACCCAGTACTTC
NA	NA	TRBV12-3/TRBV12-4	TRBJ1-2	CASSLARGGYTF	TGTGCCAGCAGCCTCGCCCGGGGAGGCTACACCTTC
TRBD1	NA	TRBV28	TRBJ2-1	CASSRTGVPNEQFF	TGTGCCAGCAGCCGGACAGGGGTCCCGAATGAGCAGTTCTTC
TRBD1	NA	TRBV10-2	TRBJ1-2	CATNLDRGSYGYTF	TGCGCCACTAACCTAGACAGGGGTTCGTATGGCTACACCTTC
NA	NA	TRBV3-1/TRBV3-2	TRBJ1-1	CASSHLTEYRSNTEAFF	TGTGCCAGCAGCCACCTCACGGAGTACAGGTCGAACACTGAAGCTTTCTTT
TRBD2	NA	TRBV5-1	TRBJ2-2	CASSSWEGTGELFF	TGCGCCAGCAGCTCCTGGGAGGGCACCGGGGAGCTGTTTTTT
NA	once	TRBV19	TRBJ1-2	CASSRGNYGYTF	TGTGCCAGTAGTCGAGGGAACTATGGCTACACCTTC
TRBD2	NA	TRBV18	TRBJ2-3	CASSLIAGDGTDTQYF	TGTGCCAGCTCACTTATAGCGGGGGATGGTACAGATACGCAGTATTTT
NA	NA	TRBV29-1	TRBJ2-7	CIATATLYEQYF	TGCATCGCGACAGCCACCTTATACGAGCAGTACTTC
NA	NA	TRBV5-6	TRBJ2-7	CASSLGPSSYEQYF	TGTGCCAGCAGCTTGGGGCCCAGCTCCTACGAGCAGTACTTC
TRBD1	NA	TRBV6-5	TRBJ1-2	CASSATGGLGYTF	TGTGCCAGCAGCGCAACAGGGGGCCTTGGCTACACCTTC
TRBD1	NA	TRBV5-4	TRBJ2-5	CASRRTGQLLARETQYF	TGTGCCAGCAGAAGGACAGGTCAATTACTCGCGCGGGAGACCCAGTACTTC
TRBD1	NA	TRBV18	TRBJ2-6	CASSPDRPSASGANVLTF	TGTGCCAGCTCACCGGACAGGCCCTCTGCTTCTGGGGCCAACGTCCTGACTTTC
TRBD1	NA	TRBV7-9	TRBJ2-4	CASSPLQGRSIAKNIQYF	TGTGCCAGCAGCCCTTTACAGGGGCGGTCTATAGCCAAAAACATTCAGTACTTC
NA	NA	TRBV7-2	TRBJ1-3	CASSSQYTSGNTIYF	TGTGCCAGCAGCTCTCAGTATACCTCTGGAAACACCATATATTTT
TRBD1	NA	TRBV5-6	TRBJ1-1	CASSFGTETPEAFF	TGTGCCAGCAGCTTCGGGACAGAGACACCTGAAGCTTTCTTT
TRBD1	NA	TRBV30	TRBJ1-3	CAWKKTGTGRTGNTIYF	TGTGCCTGGAAAAAAACCGGGACAGGGCGGACTGGAAACACCATATATTTT
NA	NA	TRBV12-3/TRBV12-4	TRBJ1-6	CASTLRDSPLHF	TGTGCCAGCACCCTGAGGGATTCACCCCTCCACTTT
TRBD2	NA	TRBV6-1	TRBJ2-1	CASSELAGGYNEQFF	TGTGCCAGCAGTGAGCTAGCGGGGGGCTACAATGAGCAGTTCTTC
TRBD2	once	TRBV20-1	TRBJ2-1	CSASFGGGDDEQFF	TGCAGTGCTAGTTTCGGCGGGGGGGACGATGAGCAGTTCTTC
TRBD1	once	TRBV27	TRBJ1-1	CASSHNRDSTEAFF	TGTGCCAGCAGTCACAACAGGGACAGCACTGAAGCTTTCTTT
TRBD1	NA	TRBV5-5	TRBJ2-7	CASTPDRGRNYEQYF	TGTGCCAGCACCCCGGACAGGGGTAGGAATTACGAGCAGTACTTC
NA	NA	TRBV7-8	TRBJ2-7	CASSFSGTTYEQYF	TGTGCCAGCAGCTTCAGCGGGACAACCTACGAGCAGTACTTC
TRBD1	NA	TRBV9	TRBJ2-7	CASSAGTETYEQYF	TGTGCCAGCAGCGCCGGGACAGAAACCTACGAGCAGTACTTC
NA	NA	TRBV7-9	TRBJ1-1	CASSLDVENEAFF	TGTGCCAGCAGCTTAGATGTGGAGAATGAAGCTTTCTTT
TRBD1	NA	TRBV27	TRBJ1-3	CASGISGGRGQGASSGNTIYF	TGTGCCAGCGGCATATCAGGGGGTCGAGGACAGGGGGCGAGCTCTGGAAACACCATATATTTT
NA	NA	TRBV9	TRBJ1-2	CASSTNREFYGYTF	TGTGCCAGCAGCACCAACAGGGAATTCTATGGCTACACCTTC
TRBD2	NA	TRBV15	TRBJ2-5	CATSSLGLAGAWETQYF	TGTGCCACCAGCAGTTTGGGACTAGCGGGGGCTTGGGAGACCCAGTACTTC
NA	NA	TRBV11-2	TRBJ2-7	CASNHVRSVTRVPSYEQYF	TGTGCCAGCAACCACGTTAGATCCGTCACCAGGGTGCCCTCCTACGAGCAGTACTTC
NA	NA	TRBV5-1	TRBJ1-1	CASSSGFWSTEAFF	TGCGCCAGCAGCTCAGGGTTCTGGAGCACTGAAGCTTTCTTT
TRBD1	NA	TRBV10-3	TRBJ1-1	CAISELWTGGEIEAFF	TGTGCCATCAGTGAGCTTTGGACAGGGGGTGAGATCGAAGCTTTCTTT